The clone carrying this TCR beta chain was counted a single time. The junction had 7 bases not matched to a gene; V was cut back by 8 bases and J by 2 bases. From germline, CDR1 is SGHDN and CDR2 FVKESK. The CDR3 contains 14 residues. This entry is derived from a study of blood T cell repertoires in COVID-19. The method was immunoSEQ multiplex PCR; TCRdb's version includes in-frame clones alone and lacks a portion of them. The data contain approximately 250,000 clones, about 91% of them seen just once; the ten biggest clones take up roughly 1.2%. J is TRBJ2-7 and V is TRBV14, with 9 bases aligning to TRBD2. Sequencing was performed on PBMCs or T cells enriched from blood (not recorded which). The TCR sequence derives from a woman in her forties with acute COVID-19. CDR3 loop: CASGLAGVPYEQYF. Here the CDR3 DNA reads TGTGCCAGCGGTTTAGCGGGAGTCCCCTACGAGCAGTACTTC.